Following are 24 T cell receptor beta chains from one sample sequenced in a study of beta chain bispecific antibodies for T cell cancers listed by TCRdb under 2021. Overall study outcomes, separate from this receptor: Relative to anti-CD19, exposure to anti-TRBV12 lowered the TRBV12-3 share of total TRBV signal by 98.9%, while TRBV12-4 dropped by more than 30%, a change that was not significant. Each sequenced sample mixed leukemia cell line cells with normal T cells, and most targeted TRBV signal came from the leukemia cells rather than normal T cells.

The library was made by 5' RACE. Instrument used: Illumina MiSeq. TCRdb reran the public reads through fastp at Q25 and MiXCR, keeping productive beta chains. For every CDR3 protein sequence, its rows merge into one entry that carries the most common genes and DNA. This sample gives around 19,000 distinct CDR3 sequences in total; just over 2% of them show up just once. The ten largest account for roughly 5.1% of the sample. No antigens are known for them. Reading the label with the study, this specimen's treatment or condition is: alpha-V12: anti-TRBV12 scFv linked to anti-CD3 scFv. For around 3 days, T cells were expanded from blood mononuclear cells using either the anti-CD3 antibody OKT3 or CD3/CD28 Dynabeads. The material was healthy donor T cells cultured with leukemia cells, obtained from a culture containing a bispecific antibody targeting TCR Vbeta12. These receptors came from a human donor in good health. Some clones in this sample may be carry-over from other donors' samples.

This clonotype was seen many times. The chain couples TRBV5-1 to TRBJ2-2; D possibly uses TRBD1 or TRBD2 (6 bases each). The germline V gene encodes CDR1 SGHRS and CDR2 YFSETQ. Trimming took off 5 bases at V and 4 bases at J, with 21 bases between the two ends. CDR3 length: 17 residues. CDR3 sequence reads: CASSPGDGGRSTGELFF. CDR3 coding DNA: TGCGCCAGCAGTCCAGGGGACGGGGGAAGGAGCACCGGGGAGCTGTTTTTT.

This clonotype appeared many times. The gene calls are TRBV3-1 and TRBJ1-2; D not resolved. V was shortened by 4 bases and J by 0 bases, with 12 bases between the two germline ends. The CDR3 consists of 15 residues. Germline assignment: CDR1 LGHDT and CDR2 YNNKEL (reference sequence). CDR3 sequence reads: CASSRFRLPNYGYTF. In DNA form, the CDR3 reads TGTGCCAGCAGCCGTTTCAGGTTGCCTAACTATGGCTACACCTTC.

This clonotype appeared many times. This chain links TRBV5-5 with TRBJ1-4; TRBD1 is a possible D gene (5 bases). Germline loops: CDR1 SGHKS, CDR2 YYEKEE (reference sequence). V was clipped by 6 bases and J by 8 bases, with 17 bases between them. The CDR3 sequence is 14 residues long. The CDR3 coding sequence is TGTGCCAGCACGGGGACGGGCCTGAGGGAAAAACTGTTTTTT. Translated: CASTGTGLREKLFF. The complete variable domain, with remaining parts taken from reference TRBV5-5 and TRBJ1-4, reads DAGVTQSPTHLIKTRGQQVTLRCSPISGHKSVSWYQQVLGQGPQFIFQYYEKEERGRGNFPDRFSARQFPNYSSELNVNALLLGDSALYLCASTGTGLREKLFFGSGTQLSVL.

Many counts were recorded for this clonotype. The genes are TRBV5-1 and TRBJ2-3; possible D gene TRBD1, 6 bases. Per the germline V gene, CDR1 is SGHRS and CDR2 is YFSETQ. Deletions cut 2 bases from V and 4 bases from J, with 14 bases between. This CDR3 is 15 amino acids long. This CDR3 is CASSLQGSRADTQYF. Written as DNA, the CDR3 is TGCGCCAGCAGCTTACAGGGCTCTCGGGCAGATACGCAGTATTTT.

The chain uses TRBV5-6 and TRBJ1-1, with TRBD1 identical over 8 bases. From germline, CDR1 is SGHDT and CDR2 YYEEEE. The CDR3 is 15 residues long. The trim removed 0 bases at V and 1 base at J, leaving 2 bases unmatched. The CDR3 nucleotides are TGTGCCAGCAGCTTGGACAGGGGGGGGAACACTGAAGCTTTCTTT. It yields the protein CASSLDRGGNTEAFF.

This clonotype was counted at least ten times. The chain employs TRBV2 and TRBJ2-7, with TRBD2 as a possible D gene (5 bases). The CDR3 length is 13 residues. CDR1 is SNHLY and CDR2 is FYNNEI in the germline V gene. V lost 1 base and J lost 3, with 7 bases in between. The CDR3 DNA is TGTGCCAGCAGTGAAGGAGGGTTCTACGAGCAGTACTTC. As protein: CASSEGGFYEQYF.

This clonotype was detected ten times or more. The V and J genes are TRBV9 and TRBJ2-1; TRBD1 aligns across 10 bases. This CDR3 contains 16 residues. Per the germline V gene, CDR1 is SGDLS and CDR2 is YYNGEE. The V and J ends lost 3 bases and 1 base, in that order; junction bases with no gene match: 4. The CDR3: CASSGQGAGSYNEQFF. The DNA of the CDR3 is TGTGCCAGCAGCGGACAGGGGGCTGGGTCCTACAATGAGCAGTTCTTC.

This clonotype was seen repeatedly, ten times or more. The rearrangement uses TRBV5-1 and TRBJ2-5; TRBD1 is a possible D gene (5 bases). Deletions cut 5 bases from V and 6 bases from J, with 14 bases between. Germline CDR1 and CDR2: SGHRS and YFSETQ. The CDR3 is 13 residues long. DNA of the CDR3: TGCGCCAGCAGAGTTCAGGGCTATAAGACCCAGTACTTC. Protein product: CASRVQGYKTQYF.

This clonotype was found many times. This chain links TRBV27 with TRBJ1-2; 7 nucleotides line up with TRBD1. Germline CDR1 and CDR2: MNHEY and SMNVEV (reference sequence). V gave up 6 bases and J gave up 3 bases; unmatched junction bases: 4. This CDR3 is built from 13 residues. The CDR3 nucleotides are TGTGCCAGCAGACCACAGGGGTACTATGGCTACACCTTC. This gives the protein CASRPQGYYGYTF.

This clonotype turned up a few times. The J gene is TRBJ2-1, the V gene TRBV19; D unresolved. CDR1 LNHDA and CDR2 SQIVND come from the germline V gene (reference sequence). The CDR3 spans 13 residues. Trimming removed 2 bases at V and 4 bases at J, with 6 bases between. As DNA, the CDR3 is TGTGCCAGTAGTATAACGGGTTACAATGAGCAGTTCTTC. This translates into CASSITGYNEQFF. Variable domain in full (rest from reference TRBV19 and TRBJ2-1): DGGITQSPKYLFRKEGQNVTLSCEQNLNHDAMYWYRQDPGQGLRLIYYSQIVNDFQKGDIAEGYSVSREKKESFPLTVTSAQKNPTAFYLCASSITGYNEQFFGPGTRLTVL.

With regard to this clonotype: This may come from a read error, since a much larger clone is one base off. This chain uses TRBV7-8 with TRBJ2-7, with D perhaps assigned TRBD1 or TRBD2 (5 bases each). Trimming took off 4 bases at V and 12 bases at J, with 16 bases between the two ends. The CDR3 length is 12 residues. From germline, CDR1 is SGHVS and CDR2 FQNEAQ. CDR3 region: CASSSPSGRGYF. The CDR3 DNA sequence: TGTGCCAGCAGCTCACCATCGGGACGGGGGTACTTC.

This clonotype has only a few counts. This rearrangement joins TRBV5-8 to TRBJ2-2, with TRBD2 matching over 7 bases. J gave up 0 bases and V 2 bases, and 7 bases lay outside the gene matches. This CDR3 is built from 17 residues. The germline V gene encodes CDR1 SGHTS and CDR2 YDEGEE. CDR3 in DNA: TGTGCCAGCAGCTTCTTTTCCCTAGCGGCGAACACCGGGGAGCTGTTTTTT. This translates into CASSFFSLAANTGELFF.

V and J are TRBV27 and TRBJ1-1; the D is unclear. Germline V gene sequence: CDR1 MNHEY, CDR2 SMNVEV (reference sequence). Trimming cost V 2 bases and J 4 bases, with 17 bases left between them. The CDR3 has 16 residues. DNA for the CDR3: TGTGCCAGCAGTTTAGGAACCCCGCTAGGCCCCACTGAAGCTTTCTTT. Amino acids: CASSLGTPLGPTEAFF.

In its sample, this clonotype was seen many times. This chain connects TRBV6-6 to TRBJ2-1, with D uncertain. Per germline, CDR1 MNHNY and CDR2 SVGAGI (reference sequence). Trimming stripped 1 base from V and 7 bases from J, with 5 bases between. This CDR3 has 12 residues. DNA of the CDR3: TGTGCCAGCAGTTACTTGGGTAATGAGCAGTTCTTC. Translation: CASSYLGNEQFF.

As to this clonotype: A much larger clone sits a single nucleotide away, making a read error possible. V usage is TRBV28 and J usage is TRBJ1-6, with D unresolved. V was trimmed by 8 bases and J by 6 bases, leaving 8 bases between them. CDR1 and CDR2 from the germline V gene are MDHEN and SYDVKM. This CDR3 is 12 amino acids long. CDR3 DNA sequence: TGTGCCAGCGTCACAACTAATTCACCCCTCCACTTT. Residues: CASVTTNSPLHF.

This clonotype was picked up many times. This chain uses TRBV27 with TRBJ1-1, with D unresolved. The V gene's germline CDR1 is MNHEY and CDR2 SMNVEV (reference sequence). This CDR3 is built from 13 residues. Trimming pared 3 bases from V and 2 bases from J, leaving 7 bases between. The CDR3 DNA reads TGTGCCAGCAGTTTTGGATCCAACACTGAAGCTTTCTTT. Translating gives CASSFGSNTEAFF.

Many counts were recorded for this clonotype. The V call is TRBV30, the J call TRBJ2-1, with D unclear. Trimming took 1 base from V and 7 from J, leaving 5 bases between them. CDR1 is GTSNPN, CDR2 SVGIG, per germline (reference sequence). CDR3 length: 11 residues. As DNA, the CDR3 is TGTGCCTGGAGTGAAGGTAATGAGCAGTTCTTC. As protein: CAWSEGNEQFF.

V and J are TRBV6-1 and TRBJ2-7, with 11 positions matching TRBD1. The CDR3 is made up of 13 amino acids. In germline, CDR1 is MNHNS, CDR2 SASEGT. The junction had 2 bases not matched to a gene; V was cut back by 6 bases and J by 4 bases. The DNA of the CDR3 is TGTGCCAGCAGAGGACAGGGGGCTTACGAGCAGTACTTC. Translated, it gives CASRGQGAYEQYF.

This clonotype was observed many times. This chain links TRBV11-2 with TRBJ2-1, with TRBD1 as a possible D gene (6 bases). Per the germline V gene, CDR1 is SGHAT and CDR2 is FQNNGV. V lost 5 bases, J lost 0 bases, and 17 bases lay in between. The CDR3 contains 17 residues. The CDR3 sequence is CASSDPGQGHSYNEQFF. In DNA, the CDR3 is TGTGCCAGCAGCGACCCGGGGCAGGGGCACTCCTACAATGAGCAGTTCTTC.

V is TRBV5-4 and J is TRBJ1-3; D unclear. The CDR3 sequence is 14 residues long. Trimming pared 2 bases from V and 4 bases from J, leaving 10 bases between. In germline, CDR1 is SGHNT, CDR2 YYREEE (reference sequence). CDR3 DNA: TGTGCCAGCAGCTTTACACCGTTAGGAAACACCATATATTTT. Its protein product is CASSFTPLGNTIYF. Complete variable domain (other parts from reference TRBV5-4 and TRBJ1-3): ETGVTQSPTHLIKTRGQQVTLRCSSQSGHNTVSWYQQALGQGPQFIFQYYREEENGRGNFPPRFSGLQFPNYSSELNVNALELDDSALYLCASSFTPLGNTIYFGEGSWLTVV.

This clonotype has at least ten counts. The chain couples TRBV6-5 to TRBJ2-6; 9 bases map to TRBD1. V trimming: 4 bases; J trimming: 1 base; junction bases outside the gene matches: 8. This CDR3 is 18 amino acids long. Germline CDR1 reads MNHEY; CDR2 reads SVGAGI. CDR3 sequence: CASSSLGQGVSGANVLTF. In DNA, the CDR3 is TGTGCCAGCAGTTCGCTGGGACAGGGAGTATCTGGGGCCAACGTCCTGACTTTC.

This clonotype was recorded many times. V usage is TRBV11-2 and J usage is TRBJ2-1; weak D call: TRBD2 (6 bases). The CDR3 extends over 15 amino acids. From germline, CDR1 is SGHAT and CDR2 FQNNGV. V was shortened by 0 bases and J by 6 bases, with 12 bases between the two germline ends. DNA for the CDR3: TGTGCCAGCAGCTTAGAGGGACTTCTGGGCAATGAGCAGTTCTTC. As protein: CASSLEGLLGNEQFF.

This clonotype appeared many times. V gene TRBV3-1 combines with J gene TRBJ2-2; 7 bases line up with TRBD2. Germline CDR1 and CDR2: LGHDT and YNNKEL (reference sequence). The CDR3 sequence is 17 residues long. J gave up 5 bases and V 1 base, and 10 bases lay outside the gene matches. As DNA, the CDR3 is TGTGCCAGCAGCCAAGGGTCGGAACTAGCGAGGACCGGGGAGCTGTTTTTT. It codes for CASSQGSELARTGELFF. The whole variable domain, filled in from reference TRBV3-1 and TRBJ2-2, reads DTAVSQTPKYLVTQMGNDKSIKCEQNLGHDTMYWYKQDSKKFLKIMFSYNNKELIINETVPNRFSPKSPDKAHLNLHINSLELGDSAVYFCASSQGSELARTGELFFGEGSRLTVL.

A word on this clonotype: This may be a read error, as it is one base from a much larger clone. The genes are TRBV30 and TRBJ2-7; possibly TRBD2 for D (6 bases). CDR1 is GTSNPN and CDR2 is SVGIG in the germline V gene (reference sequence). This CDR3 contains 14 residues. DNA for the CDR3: TGTGCCTTGAGTGTACGTGGGGGGTCCTACGAGCAGTACTTC. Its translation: CALSVRGGSYEQYF.